These T cell receptor beta chains were read from a single sample in a study of OX40 agonist ivuxolimab in advanced cancers. TCRdb keeps only in-frame clones here, not all; method: immunoSEQ multiplex PCR. The sample holds around 110,000 clones, around 95% seen once. The specimen comprised CD4+ or CD8+ T cells sorted from blood, sampled in a trial of the OX40 agonist ivuxolimab. These receptors were obtained from an adult with an advanced solid tumor such as melanoma, head and neck, liver or kidney cancer. The conserved cysteine and the conserved F or W are not part of the CDR3 here. The size entry is marked missing in some rows and otherwise reads once, few, many or a size class.

J: TRBJ1-1; size: -; V: TRBV5-1; CDR3: ASSLVGGYTEAF
J: TRBJ1-5; size: -; V: TRBV27; CDR3: ASSLGFNQPQH
J: TRBJ2-6; size: -; V: TRBV6-1; CDR3: ASSDLSSGANVLT
J: TRBJ2-5; size: -; V: TRBV7-2; CDR3: ASSLGLKTQY
J: TRBJ1-5; size: -; V: TRBV5-6; CDR3: ASSRSRTGGGNQPQH
J: TRBJ2-7; size: -; V: TRBV11-1; CDR3: ASSLGLLGYEQY
J: TRBJ2-3; size: few; V: TRBV11-2; CDR3: ASGLAGNTQY
J: TRBJ2-4; size: -; V: TRBV4-2; CDR3: ASSQDSPQGAVGNIQY
J: TRBJ2-1; size: once; V: TRBV5-1; CDR3: ASSLPGLAINEQF
J: TRBJ1-1; size: -; V: TRBV6-5; CDR3: ASSPRRASNTEAF
J: TRBJ1-3; size: -; V: TRBV6-5; CDR3: ASSVGQGNTIY
J: TRBJ2-7; size: -; V: TRBV7-8; CDR3: ASSLGGDYYEQY
J: TRBJ2-4; size: -; V: TRBV19; CDR3: ASSPIGPSIQY
J: TRBJ2-1; size: once; V: TRBV5-1; CDR3: ASSLSSGGLNEQF
J: TRBJ2-3; size: once; V: TRBV18; CDR3: ASSQALLSGRGTDTQY
J: TRBJ2-1; size: -; V: TRBV14; CDR3: ASKGLGGFGEQF
J: TRBJ1-1; size: -; V: TRBV28; CDR3: ASRTTGGEAF
J: TRBJ1-2; size: -; V: TRBV19; CDR3: ASSMLGHYGYT
J: TRBJ2-3; size: -; V: TRBV5-6; CDR3: ASRYLGLGRDTQY
J: TRBJ1-4; size: -; V: TRBV7-3; CDR3: ASSSYPDRVRDMVNEKLF
J: TRBJ1-1; size: -; V: TRBV30; CDR3: AWIPFPNDRLNTEAF
J: TRBJ2-1; size: -; V: TRBV5-1; CDR3: ASSLGRNNEQF
J: TRBJ1-5; size: -; V: TRBV2; CDR3: ASSPWDNYDQPQH
J: TRBJ2-5; size: -; V: TRBV29-1; CDR3: SVARHLQETQY
J: TRBJ2-7; size: once; V: TRBV28; CDR3: ASSLSDRRGVYEQY
J: TRBJ1-1; size: -; V: TRBV10-1; CDR3: ASRTPGAF
J: TRBJ1-4; size: once; V: TRBV29-1; CDR3: SVTGPTNEKLF
J: TRBJ1-6; size: -; V: TRBV14; CDR3: ASSQGEGGLTPLH
J: TRBJ1-6; size: -; V: TRBV27; CDR3: ASSFDRVNSPLH
J: TRBJ2-5; size: once; V: TRBV5-1; CDR3: ASSFGGDSQTQY
J: TRBJ1-4; size: -; V: TRBV5-5; CDR3: ASSWAGSATNEKLF
J: TRBJ2-7; size: -; V: TRBV10-3; CDR3: AISELGTPSY
J: TRBJ2-7; size: -; V: TRBV14; CDR3: ASSHFQRYEQY
J: TRBJ2-3; size: -; V: TRBV18; CDR3: ASSPDSISTDTQY
J: TRBJ2-5; size: -; V: TRBV7-7; CDR3: ASSPTGGGETQY
J: TRBJ1-3; size: -; V: TRBV5-4; CDR3: ASSSELHRGPNSGNTIY
J: TRBJ2-1; size: -; V: TRBV21-1; CDR3: ASIRAREVSEQF
J: TRBJ2-1; size: -; V: TRBV5-4; CDR3: ASNPGREKGNEQF
J: TRBJ2-3; size: -; V: TRBV28; CDR3: ASSSGGYTQY
J: TRBJ2-7; size: -; V: TRBV6-1; CDR3: ASSELTGVDYEQY
J: TRBJ2-3; size: -; V: TRBV5-1; CDR3: ASSVGTGSTDTQY
J: TRBJ1-2; size: many; V: TRBV25-1; CDR3: ASSSQGGGYT
J: TRBJ1-2; size: -; V: TRBV7-2; CDR3: ASSAGRPSGGYT
J: TRBJ1-5; size: -; V: TRBV11-2; CDR3: ASSPLGLGNQPQH
J: TRBJ2-1; size: -; V: TRBV19; CDR3: TTLSQGNEQF
J: TRBJ2-7; size: -; V: TRBV30; CDR3: AWHETIRQGAFYEQY
J: TRBJ2-3; size: -; V: TRBV7-6; CDR3: ASSRQFGYTQY
J: TRBJ2-2; size: -; V: TRBV19; CDR3: ASSTKGRTGELF
J: TRBJ2-1; size: -; V: TRBV19; CDR3: ASSIKAGGQNEQF